This TCR beta chain was found in a study of control samples from healthy donors and cancer patients. Between the trimmed V and J ends, which lost 5 bases and 2 bases, there was a span of 10 bases. The germline V gene has CDR1 SGHAT and CDR2 FQNNGV. This CDR3 is built from 15 residues. Generated by immunoSEQ multiplex PCR, the TCRdb table keeps only in-frame clones and is missing some. Among approximately 86,000 clones, approximately 95% were seen once, and the ten largest hold roughly 1.5%. The V and J genes are TRBV11-2 and TRBJ2-6; D possibly matches TRBD1 or TRBD2 (5 bases each). The receptor's source is a woman in her 30s in good health. Sample: blood. This CDR3 reads CASSLWGTGANVLTF. In DNA form, the CDR3 reads TGTGCCAGCAGCCTCTGGGGGACTGGGGCCAACGTCCTGACTTTC.